These 20 T cell receptor beta chains came from one sample sequenced in a study of T cell responses to AZD1222 COVID-19 vaccine. The table came from immunoSEQ multiplex PCR; TCRdb's copy has only in-frame clones and leaves some out. The table includes about 84,000 clones, roughly 88% detected once. Sample: peripheral blood, taken 28 days after the second AZD1222 dose. These receptors were obtained from an adult who received the AZD1222 COVID-19 vaccine.

The chain links TRBV28 to TRBJ1-1, with TRBD1 matching 7 bases. CDR1 and CDR2 (germline): MDHEN, SYDVKM. Trimming removed 6 bases from V and 4 bases from J; junction bases left unmatched: 8. The CDR3 extends over 14 amino acids. As DNA, the CDR3 is TGTGCCAGCAGCCGGGACAGTACGGGCACTGAAGCTTTCTTT. It codes for CASSRDSTGTEAFF.

This chain joins TRBV24-1 and TRBJ2-1; TRBD2 matches 8 bases. V trimming: 7 bases; J trimming: 10 bases; junction bases outside the gene matches: 8. Looked up from germline, CDR1 is KGHDR and CDR2 is SFDVKD. The length of the CDR3 is 13 residues. CDR3 nucleotide sequence: TGTGCCACCAGCGGGGGGGCCTCGGGGGAGCAGTTCTTC. This codes for CATSGGASGEQFF.

This clone has just one count. The chain joins TRBV14 to TRBJ1-2; weak D call: TRBD1 (5 bases). Germline values: CDR1 SGHDN, CDR2 FVKESK. V lost 6 bases to trimming and J lost 2 bases, with 13 bases between them. This CDR3 is built from 14 residues. The CDR3 bases are TGTGCCAGCAGTCCGAGTTGGGGGAACTATGGCTACACCTTC. It yields the protein CASSPSWGNYGYTF.

The rearrangement links TRBV19 to TRBJ1-4; D call uncertain. V gave up 3 bases and J gave up 3 bases, with 14 bases separating them. Germline CDR1 and CDR2: LNHDA and SQIVND (reference sequence). The CDR3 contains 16 residues. For the CDR3, the DNA is TGTGCCAGTAGTATTGTGCGGCCGAGGGCTAATGAAAAACTGTTTTTT. This encodes CASSIVRPRANEKLFF.

CDR3 coding DNA: TGCGCCAGCAGCCAAGAAGTAATGGTAGGGTTCTACCTTAATTCACCCCTCCACTTT. It translates to CASSQEVMVGFYLNSPLHF. The chain has TRBV4-1 and TRBJ1-6, with unresolved D. Deletions cut 0 bases from V and 6 bases from J, with 21 bases between. The CDR3 sequence is 19 residues long. Germline values: CDR1 MGHRA, CDR2 YSYEKL.

V and J are TRBV7-9 and TRBJ1-1; weak D call: TRBD1 (5 bases). V lost 1 base to trimming and J lost 8 bases, with 11 bases between them. This CDR3 contains 13 residues. The germline V gene has CDR1 SEHNR and CDR2 FQNEAQ (reference sequence). This CDR3 reads CASSLGQTREAFF. CDR3 sequence (DNA): TGTGCCAGCAGCTTAGGACAGACGAGGGAAGCTTTCTTT.

V and J are TRBV7-9 and TRBJ1-5; TRBD1 agrees at 9 bases. V trimming: 9 bases; J trimming: 1 base; junction bases outside the gene matches: 7. The length of the CDR3 is 15 residues. The V gene's germline CDR1 is SEHNR and CDR2 FQNEAQ (reference sequence). The CDR3 region has the DNA TGTGCCAGTGGGACAGGGCTTTTGAGCAATCAGCCCCAGCATTTT. Protein product: CASGTGLLSNQPQHF.

As regards this clone: The sample carries other DNA sequences with the same CDR3. The V and J genes are TRBV5-1 and TRBJ1-5; 7 bases are shared with TRBD1. The CDR3 has 15 residues. V lost 4 bases and J lost 4; bases outside the gene matches: 8. Germline CDR1 is SGHRS and CDR2 is YFSETQ. The chain's CDR3 is CASSPEGAGNQPQHF. CDR3 nucleotides: TGCGCCAGCAGCCCCGAGGGGGCGGGGAATCAGCCCCAGCATTTT.

V and J are TRBV27 and TRBJ2-3; no reliable D call. From germline, CDR1 is MNHEY and CDR2 SMNVEV (reference sequence). V was pared by 6 bases and J by 2 bases, with 12 bases between. The CDR3 has 14 residues. This CDR3 reads CASRRNGDTDTQYF. The CDR3 coding sequence is TGTGCCAGCAGGCGGAATGGAGACACAGATACGCAGTATTTT.

This chain links TRBV19 with TRBJ1-5; D uncertain. The V and J ends lost 8 bases and 1 base respectively, with 18 bases between them. From germline, CDR1 is LNHDA and CDR2 SQIVND (reference sequence). The CDR3 is 16 residues long. CDR3 protein: CASLQRGRESNQPQHF. The CDR3 DNA follows: TGTGCCAGTTTACAACGAGGGAGGGAGAGCAATCAGCCCCAGCATTTT.

The chain joins TRBV18 to TRBJ1-5; no clear D gene. The length of the CDR3 is 13 residues. Per germline, CDR1 KGHSH and CDR2 LQKENI. Trimming stripped 4 bases from V and 0 bases from J, with 4 bases between. Here the CDR3 DNA reads TGTGCCAGCTCACAGGATAGCAATCAGCCCCAGCATTTT. Residues: CASSQDSNQPQHF.

A single count supports this clone. This sequence joins TRBV11-2 and TRBJ1-5; D not resolved. V gave up 4 bases and J gave up 2 bases, with 9 bases separating them. The CDR3 consists of 14 residues. Germline loops: CDR1 SGHAT, CDR2 FQNNGV. The CDR3 reads CASSSRGGNQPQHF. CDR3 sequence (DNA): TGTGCCAGCAGCTCCCGTGGCGGCAATCAGCCCCAGCATTTT.

On this clone: One junction end disagrees with the germline gene, perhaps due to a read error. J is TRBJ1-2 and V is TRBV4-3; perhaps TRBD1 as D (6 bases). CDR1 is LGHNA and CDR2 is YSLEER in the germline V gene. CDR3 length: 13 amino acids. The CDR3: CASSQEQGYGYTF. As DNA, the CDR3 is TGCGCCAGCAGCCAAGAACAGGGATATGGCTACACCTTT.

CDR3 sequence (DNA): TGTGCCAGCACTTTTAGGGGGGGGCGGACTGAAGCTTTCTTT. This translates into CASTFRGGRTEAFF. The genes are TRBV2 and TRBJ1-1, with a weak D call TRBD1 (6 bases). The length of the CDR3 is 14 residues. V shed 7 bases and J shed 5 bases, with 17 bases lying between them. Germline CDR1 SNHLY, CDR2 FYNNEI.

This clone appeared once. The chain combines TRBV14 with TRBJ1-2; no reliable D call. Looked up from germline, CDR1 is SGHDN and CDR2 is FVKESK. The CDR3 sequence is 12 residues long. The V end was cut by 0 bases, the J end by 8 bases, with 7 bases between. The CDR3 reads CASSQDRRGYTF. The DNA of the CDR3 is TGTGCCAGCAGCCAAGACCGGCGGGGCTACACCTTC.

V usage is TRBV29-1 and J usage is TRBJ1-2; D not resolved. Germline CDR1 reads SQVTM; CDR2 reads ANQGSEA. The CDR3 is 11 residues long. V gave up 4 bases and J gave up 4 bases, with 7 bases separating them. Here the CDR3 DNA reads TGCAGCGTTGCAGATTTCTATGGCTACACCTTC. Encoded protein: CSVADFYGYTF.

This rearrangement joins TRBV4-2 to TRBJ1-4, with D possibly TRBD1 on 5 matching bases. In germline, CDR1 is LGHNA, CDR2 YNFKEQ. Trimming shortened V by 0 bases and J by 3 bases, and 8 bases separated the two germline ends. The CDR3 consists of 15 residues. The CDR3 sequence: CASSQDWGANEKLFF. As DNA, the CDR3 is TGTGCCAGCAGCCAAGATTGGGGGGCTAATGAAAAACTGTTTTTT.

This chain uses TRBV7-3 with TRBJ2-1; 11 bases are a match to TRBD2. Trimming at V came to 5 bases and at J to 2 bases, leaving 2 bases not matched to a gene. Per germline, CDR1 SGHTA and CDR2 FQGTGA. This CDR3 is 15 amino acids long. DNA for the CDR3: TGTGCCAGCAGCCGACTAGCGGGAACCTACAATGAGCAGTTCTTC. It specifies CASSRLAGTYNEQFF.

The chain recombines TRBV12-3 or TRBV12-4 with TRBJ1-2; D unclear. V was pared by 6 bases and J by 4 bases, with 9 bases between. The CDR3 is 12 amino acids. Written as DNA, the CDR3 is TGTGCCAGCAGCCGTAGGACCTATGGCTACACCTTC. It encodes CASSRRTYGYTF.

The V call is TRBV19, the J call TRBJ2-7, with TRBD2 matching 12 bases. This CDR3 has 14 amino acids. Germline lookup yields CDR1 LNHDA and CDR2 SQIVND (reference sequence). V lost 4 bases and J lost 8; bases outside the gene matches: 6. CDR3 DNA: TGTGCCAGTAGTACGACTAGCGGGAGAGTGAAGCAGTACTTC. Translation gives CASSTTSGRVKQYF.